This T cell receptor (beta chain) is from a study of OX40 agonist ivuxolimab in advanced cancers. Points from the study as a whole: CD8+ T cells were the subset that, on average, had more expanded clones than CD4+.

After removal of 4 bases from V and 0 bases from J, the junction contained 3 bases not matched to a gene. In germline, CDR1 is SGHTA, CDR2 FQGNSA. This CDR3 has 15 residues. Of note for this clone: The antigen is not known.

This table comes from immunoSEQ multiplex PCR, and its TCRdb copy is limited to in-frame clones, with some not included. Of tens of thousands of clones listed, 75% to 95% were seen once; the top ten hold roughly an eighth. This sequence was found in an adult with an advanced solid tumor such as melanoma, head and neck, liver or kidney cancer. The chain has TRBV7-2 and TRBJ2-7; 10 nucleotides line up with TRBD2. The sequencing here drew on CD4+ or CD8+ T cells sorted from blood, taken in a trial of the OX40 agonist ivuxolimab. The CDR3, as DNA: TGTGCCAGCAGCTGGGGACTAGCGTACTCCTACGAGCAGTACTTC. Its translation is CASSWGLAYSYEQYF. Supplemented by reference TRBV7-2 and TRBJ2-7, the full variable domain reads GAGVSQSPSNKVTEKGKDVELRCDPISGHTALYWYRQSLGQGLEFLIYFQGNSAPDKSGLPSDRFSAERTGGSVSTLTIQRTQQEDSAVYLCASSWGLAYSYEQYFGPGTRLTVT.